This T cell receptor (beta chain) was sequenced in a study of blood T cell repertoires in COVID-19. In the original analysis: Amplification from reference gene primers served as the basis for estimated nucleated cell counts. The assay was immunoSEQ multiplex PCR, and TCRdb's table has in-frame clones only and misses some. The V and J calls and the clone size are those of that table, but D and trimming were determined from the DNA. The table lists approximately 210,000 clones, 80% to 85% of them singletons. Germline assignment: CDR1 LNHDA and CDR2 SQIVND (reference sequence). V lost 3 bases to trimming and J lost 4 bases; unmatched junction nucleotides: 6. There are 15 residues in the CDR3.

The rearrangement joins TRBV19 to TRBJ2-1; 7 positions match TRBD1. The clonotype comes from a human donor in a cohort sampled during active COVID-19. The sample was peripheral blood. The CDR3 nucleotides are TGTGCCAGTAGTATTACAGGGGAGTTGTACAATGAGCAGTTCTTC. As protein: CASSITGELYNEQFF.